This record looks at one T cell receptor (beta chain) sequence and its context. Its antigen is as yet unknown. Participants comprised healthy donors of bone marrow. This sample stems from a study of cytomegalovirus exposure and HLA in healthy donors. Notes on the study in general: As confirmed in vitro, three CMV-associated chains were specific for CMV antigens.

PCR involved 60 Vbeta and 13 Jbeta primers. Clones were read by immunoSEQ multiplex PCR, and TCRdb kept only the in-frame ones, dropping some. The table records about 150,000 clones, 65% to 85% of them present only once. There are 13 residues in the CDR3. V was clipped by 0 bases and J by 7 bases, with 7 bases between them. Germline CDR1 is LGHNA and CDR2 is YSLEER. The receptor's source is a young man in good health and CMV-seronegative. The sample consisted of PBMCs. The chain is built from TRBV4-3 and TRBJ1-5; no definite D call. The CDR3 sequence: CASSQEVRQPQHF. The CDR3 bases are TGCGCCAGCAGCCAAGAAGTGCGGCAGCCCCAGCATTTT.